This T cell receptor (beta chain) was sequenced for a study of blood T cell repertoires in COVID-19. Study-level information: Acute and convalescent COVID-19 samples came from the United States, Italy and Spain. PBMCs, B-cell-depleted T cells, or T cells provided the cDNA or gDNA that made up the material.

In the original processing: By means of reference gene primer amplification, nucleated cell counts were estimated. Data came from immunoSEQ multiplex PCR; TCRdb stores just in-frame clones and leaves some out. V and J calls and clone size are given by that table; D and trimming were obtained from the DNA. The table lists around 120,000 clones, 88% of them singletons. This clone appeared once. The CDR3 has 13 residues. Germline loops: CDR1 SGHAT, CDR2 FQNNGV. Trimming cost V 7 bases and J 7 bases, with 16 bases left between them. This TCR came from a middle-aged man with acute or convalescent COVID-19. Material for sequencing was peripheral blood. The chain uses TRBV11-2 and TRBJ1-2; D not resolved. The CDR3 loop is CASTPGAAPGYTF. The CDR3 coding sequence is TGTGCCAGCACCCCCGGTGCGGCCCCTGGCTACACCTTC.